This T cell receptor (beta chain) was identified in a study of T-cell memory formation after mild COVID-19. At the level of the study: Among the donors, TCR clusters were largely specific to each donor.

Study-wide findings and caveats: Pre-infection memory harbored some responding clones, suggesting cross-reactive memory joined. CD4+ clones that contracted lay mainly in CM and EM; CD8+ ones lay in EMRA.

Using constant-segment primers, 5'RACE produced TCR alpha and TCR beta cDNA libraries carrying sample barcodes and UMIs. TCRdb called the 5' RACE reads again in MiXCR, with one record for every CDR3 protein. Among 190,000 or so distinct CDR3 sequences, about a fifth were seen once, and the ten largest hold roughly 24%. For this clonotype: Its antigen is as yet unknown.

The CDR3 contains 14 residues. The germline V gene encodes CDR1 SEHNR and CDR2 FQNEAQ (reference sequence). V gave up 5 bases and J gave up 3 bases, with 13 bases separating them. The sequenced sample was PBMCs or a T cell subset sorted from them (not recorded which). This TCR was sampled from an adult woman who had mild COVID-19 (a few samples of this study predate the infection). Cell type and time point are not known. The V gene is TRBV7-9, the J gene TRBJ1-1; tentatively, D is TRBD1 (6 bases). The CDR3 spells CASSLGQEYTEAFF. As DNA, the CDR3 is TGTGCCAGCAGCCTGGGACAAGAGTACACTGAAGCTTTCTTT.